The present T cell receptor beta chain was sequenced within a study of blood T cell repertoires in COVID-19. The overall study: The United States, Italy and Spain provided the acute and convalescent COVID-19 samples. Nucleic acid was either cDNA or gDNA, and it came from T cells, B-cell-depleted T cells, or PBMCs.

Authors' processing steps: Amplification with reference gene primers provided the estimates of nucleated cell counts. Profiled with immunoSEQ multiplex PCR; TCRdb holds only in-frame clones, not every one. The V and J calls and clone size come from that table; D and trimming were worked out from the DNA. Of about 160,000 clones in the sample, around 75% were seen once. The CDR3 runs 15 residues. V was trimmed by 6 bases and J by 0 bases, leaving 17 bases between them. The germline V gene encodes CDR1 SQVTM and CDR2 ANQGSEA. Sequenced input: peripheral blood. V gene TRBV29-1 combines with J gene TRBJ1-1; maybe TRBD1 (5 bases). The clonotype was recovered from a woman aged 80 or over with acute or convalescent COVID-19. The CDR3 coding sequence is TGCAGCGTCCCGACCGGCGGCAGGGTGAACACTGAAGCTTTCTTT. Translating it yields CSVPTGGRVNTEAFF.